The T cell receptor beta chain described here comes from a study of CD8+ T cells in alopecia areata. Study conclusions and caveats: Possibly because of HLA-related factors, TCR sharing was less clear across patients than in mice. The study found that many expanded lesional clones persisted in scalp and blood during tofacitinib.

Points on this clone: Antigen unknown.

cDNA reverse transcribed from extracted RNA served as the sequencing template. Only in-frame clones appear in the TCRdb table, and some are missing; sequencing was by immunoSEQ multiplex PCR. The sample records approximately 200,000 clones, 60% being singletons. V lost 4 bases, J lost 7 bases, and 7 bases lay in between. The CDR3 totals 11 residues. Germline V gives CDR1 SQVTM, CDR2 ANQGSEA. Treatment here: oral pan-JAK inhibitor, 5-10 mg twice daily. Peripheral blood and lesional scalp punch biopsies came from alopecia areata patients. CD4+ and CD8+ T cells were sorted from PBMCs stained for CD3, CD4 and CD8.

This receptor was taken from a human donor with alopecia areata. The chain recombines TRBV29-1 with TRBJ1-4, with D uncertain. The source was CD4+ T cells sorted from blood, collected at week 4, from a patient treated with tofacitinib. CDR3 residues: CSVVHSEKLFF. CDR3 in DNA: TGCAGCGTTGTCCATTCTGAAAAACTGTTTTTT.